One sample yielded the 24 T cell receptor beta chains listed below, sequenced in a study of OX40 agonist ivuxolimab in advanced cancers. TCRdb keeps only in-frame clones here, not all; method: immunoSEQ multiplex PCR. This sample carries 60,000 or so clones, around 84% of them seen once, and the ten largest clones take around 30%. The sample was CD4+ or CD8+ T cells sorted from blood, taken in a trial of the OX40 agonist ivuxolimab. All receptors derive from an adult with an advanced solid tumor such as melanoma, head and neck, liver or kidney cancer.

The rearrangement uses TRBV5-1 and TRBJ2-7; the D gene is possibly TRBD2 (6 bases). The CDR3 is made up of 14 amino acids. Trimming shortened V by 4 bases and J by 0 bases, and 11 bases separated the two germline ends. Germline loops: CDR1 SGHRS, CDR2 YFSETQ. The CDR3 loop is CASSRRASSYEQYF. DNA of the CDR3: TGCGCCAGCAGCCGGAGGGCGTCCTCCTACGAGCAGTACTTC. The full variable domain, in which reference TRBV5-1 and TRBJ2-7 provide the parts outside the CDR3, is KAGVTQTPRYLIKTRGQQVTLSCSPISGHRSVSWYQQTPGQGLQFLFEYFSETQRNKGNFPGRFSGRQFSNSRSEMNVSTLELGDSALYLCASSRRASSYEQYFGPGTRLTVT.

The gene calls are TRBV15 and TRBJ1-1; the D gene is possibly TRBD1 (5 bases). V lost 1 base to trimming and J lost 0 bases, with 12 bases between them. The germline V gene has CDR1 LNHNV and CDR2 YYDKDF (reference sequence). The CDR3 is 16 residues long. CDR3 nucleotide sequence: TGTGCCACCAGCAGAGCATATGGGGCACTGAACACTGAAGCTTTCTTT. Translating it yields CATSRAYGALNTEAFF.

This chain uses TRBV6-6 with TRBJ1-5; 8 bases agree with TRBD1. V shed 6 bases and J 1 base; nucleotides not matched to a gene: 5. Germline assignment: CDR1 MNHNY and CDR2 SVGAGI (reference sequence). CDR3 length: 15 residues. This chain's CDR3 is CASSPTGGSNQPQHF. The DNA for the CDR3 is TGTGCCAGCAGCCCAACAGGGGGAAGCAATCAGCCCCAGCATTTT.

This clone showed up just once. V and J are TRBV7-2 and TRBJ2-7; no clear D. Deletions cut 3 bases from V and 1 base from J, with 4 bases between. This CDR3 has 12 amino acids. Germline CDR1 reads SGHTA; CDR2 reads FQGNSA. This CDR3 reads CASSFPSYEQYF. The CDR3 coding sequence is TGTGCCAGCAGCTTCCCTTCCTACGAGCAGTACTTC.

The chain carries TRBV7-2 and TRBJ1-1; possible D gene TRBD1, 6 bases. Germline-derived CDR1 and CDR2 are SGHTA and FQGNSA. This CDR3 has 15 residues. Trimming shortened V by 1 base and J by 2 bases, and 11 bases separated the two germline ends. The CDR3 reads CASSLEGGLNTEAFF. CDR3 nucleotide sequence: TGTGCCAGCAGCTTAGAGGGGGGCCTTAACACTGAAGCTTTCTTT.

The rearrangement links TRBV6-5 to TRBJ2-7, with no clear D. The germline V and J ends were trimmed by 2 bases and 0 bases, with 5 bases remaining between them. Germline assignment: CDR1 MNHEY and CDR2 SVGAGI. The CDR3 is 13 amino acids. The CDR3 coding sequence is TGTGCCAGCAGTTACGATGGCTCCTACGAGCAGTACTTC. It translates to CASSYDGSYEQYF.

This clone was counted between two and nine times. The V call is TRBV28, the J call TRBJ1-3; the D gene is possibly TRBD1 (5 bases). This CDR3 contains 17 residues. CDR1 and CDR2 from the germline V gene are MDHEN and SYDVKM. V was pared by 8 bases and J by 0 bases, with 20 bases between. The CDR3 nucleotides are TGTGCCAGCGCGACGGGACTCCCTAGGGGCTCTGGAAACACCATATATTTT. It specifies CASATGLPRGSGNTIYF.

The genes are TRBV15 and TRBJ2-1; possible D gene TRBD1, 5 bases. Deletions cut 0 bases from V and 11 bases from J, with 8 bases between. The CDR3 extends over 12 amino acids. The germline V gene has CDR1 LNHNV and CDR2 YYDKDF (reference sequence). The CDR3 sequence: CATSRDQDKQFF. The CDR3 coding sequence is TGTGCCACCAGCAGAGATCAGGACAAGCAGTTCTTC.

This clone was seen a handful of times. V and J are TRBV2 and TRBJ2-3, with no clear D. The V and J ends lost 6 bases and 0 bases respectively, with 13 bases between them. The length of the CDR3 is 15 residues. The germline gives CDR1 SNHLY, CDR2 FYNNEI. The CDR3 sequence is CASSGDASSTDTQYF. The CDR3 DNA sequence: TGTGCCAGCAGCGGCGACGCCTCTAGCACAGATACGCAGTATTTT.

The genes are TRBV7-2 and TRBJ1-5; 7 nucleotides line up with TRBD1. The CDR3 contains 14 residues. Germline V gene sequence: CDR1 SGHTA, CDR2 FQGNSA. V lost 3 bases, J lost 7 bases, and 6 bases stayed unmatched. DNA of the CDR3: TGTGCCAGCAGCTTGTCGGTCAGGGGGCAGCCCCAGCATTTT. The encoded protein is CASSLSVRGQPQHF.

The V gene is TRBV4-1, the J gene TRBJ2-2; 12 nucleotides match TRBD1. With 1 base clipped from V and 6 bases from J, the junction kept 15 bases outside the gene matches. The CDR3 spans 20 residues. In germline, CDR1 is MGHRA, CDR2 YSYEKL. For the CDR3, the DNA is TGCGCCAGCAGCCAAGGCCCTCTCCGGGACAGGGGGCTTTTCGCCGGGGAGCTGTTTTTT. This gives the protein CASSQGPLRDRGLFAGELFF.

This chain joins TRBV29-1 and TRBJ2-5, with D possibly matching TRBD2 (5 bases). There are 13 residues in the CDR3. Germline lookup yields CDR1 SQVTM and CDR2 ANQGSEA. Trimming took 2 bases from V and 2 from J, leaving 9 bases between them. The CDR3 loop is CSVEPDSQETQYF. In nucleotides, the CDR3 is TGCAGCGTTGAACCGGACTCACAAGAGACCCAGTACTTC.

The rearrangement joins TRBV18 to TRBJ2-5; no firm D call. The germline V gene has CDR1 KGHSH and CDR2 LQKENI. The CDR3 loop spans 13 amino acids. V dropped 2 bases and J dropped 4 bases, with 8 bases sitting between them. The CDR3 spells CASSPGILETQYF. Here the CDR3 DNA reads TGTGCCAGCTCACCAGGAATCTTAGAGACCCAGTACTTC. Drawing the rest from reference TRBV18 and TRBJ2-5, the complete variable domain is NAGVMQNPRHLVRRRGQEARLRCSPMKGHSHVYWYRQLPEEGLKFMVYLQKENIIDESGMPKERFSAEFPKEGPSILRIQQVVRGDSAAYFCASSPGILETQYFGPGTRLLVL.

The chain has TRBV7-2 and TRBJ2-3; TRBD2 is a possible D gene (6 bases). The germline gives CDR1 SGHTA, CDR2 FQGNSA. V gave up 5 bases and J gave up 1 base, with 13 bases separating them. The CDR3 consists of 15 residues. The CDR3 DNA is TGTGCCAGCAGCCCATGGGGAGGTGGCACAGATACGCAGTATTTT. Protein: CASSPWGGGTDTQYF.

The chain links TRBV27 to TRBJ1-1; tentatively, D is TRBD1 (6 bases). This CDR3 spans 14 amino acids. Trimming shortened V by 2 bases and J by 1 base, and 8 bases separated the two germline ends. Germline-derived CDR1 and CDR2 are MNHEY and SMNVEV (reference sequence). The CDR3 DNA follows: TGTGCCAGCAGTTTAGGGGGCGCGAACACTGAAGCTTTCTTT. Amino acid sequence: CASSLGGANTEAFF.

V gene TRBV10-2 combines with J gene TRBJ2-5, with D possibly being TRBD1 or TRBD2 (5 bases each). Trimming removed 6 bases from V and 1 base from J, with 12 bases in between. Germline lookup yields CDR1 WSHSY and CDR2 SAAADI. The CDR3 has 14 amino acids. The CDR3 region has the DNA TGCGCCAGCAGCCTGGGACGGAGCCAAGAGACCCAGTACTTC. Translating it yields CASSLGRSQETQYF.

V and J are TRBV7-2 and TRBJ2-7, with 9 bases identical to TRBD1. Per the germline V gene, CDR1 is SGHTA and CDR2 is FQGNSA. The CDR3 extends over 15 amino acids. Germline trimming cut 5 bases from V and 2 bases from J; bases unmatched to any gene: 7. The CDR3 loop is CASSPDGTGPYEQYF. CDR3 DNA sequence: TGTGCCAGCAGCCCGGACGGGACAGGGCCCTACGAGCAGTACTTC.

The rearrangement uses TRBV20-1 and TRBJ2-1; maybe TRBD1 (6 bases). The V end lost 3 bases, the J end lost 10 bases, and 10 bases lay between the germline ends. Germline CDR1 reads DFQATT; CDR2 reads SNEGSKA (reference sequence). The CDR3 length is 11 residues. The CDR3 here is CSASGDREQFF. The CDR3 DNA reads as TGCAGTGCTAGCGGAGACAGGGAGCAGTTCTTC.

Here the CDR3 DNA reads TGTGCCAGCAGTGAACAGGGGCAAGAGACCCAGTACTTC. It yields the protein CASSEQGQETQYF. The chain employs TRBV6-1 and TRBJ2-5; D may be TRBD1 (6 bases). Trimming took 2 bases from V and 2 from J, leaving 6 bases between them. This CDR3 spans 13 amino acids. Germline V gene data show CDR1 as MNHNS and CDR2 as SASEGT.

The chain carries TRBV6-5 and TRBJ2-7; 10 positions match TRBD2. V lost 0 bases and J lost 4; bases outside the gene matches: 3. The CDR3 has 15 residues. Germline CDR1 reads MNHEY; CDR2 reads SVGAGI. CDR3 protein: CASSYSTSGQYEQYF. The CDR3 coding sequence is TGTGCCAGCAGTTACTCGACTAGCGGGCAATACGAGCAGTACTTC.

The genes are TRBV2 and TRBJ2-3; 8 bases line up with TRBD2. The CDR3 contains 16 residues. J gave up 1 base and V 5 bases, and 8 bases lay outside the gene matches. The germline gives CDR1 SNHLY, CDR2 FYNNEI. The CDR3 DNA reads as TGTGCCAGCAGTTTCTCCGGGACTAGGGGCACAGATACGCAGTATTTT. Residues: CASSFSGTRGTDTQYF.

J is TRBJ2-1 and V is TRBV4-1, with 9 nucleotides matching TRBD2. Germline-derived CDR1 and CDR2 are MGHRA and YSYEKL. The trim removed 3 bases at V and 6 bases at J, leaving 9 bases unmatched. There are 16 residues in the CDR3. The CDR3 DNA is TGCGCCAGCAGCCAGGACCCTAGCGGGGAGCGCAATGAGCAGTTCTTC. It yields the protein CASSQDPSGERNEQFF.

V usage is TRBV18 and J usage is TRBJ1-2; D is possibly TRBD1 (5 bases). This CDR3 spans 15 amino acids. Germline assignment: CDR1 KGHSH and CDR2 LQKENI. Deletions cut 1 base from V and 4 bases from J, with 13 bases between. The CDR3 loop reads CASSPQGSTIYGYTF. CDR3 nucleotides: TGTGCCAGCTCACCACAGGGGAGCACTATCTATGGCTACACCTTC.

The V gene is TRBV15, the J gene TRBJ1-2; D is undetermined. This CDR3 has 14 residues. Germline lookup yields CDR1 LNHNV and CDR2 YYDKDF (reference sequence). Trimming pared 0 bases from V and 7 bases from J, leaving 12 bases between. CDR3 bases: TGTGCCACCAGCAGAGAAAAGGGTGTGCTTGGCTACACCTTC. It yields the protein CATSREKGVLGYTF.